The rows below give T cell receptor beta chains drawn from one sample of a study of T-cell memory formation after mild COVID-19. TCRdb reprocessed the 5' RACE reads with MiXCR, giving one entry per CDR3 protein. The table shows around 200,000 distinct CDR3 sequences, with about 18% occurring only once. The sequenced sample consisted of PBMCs or a T cell subset sorted from them (not recorded which). The receptor set was obtained from a man aged 18 to 35 who had mild COVID-19 (a few samples of this study predate the infection). Cell type and time point are not known. Each CDR3 is given with its conserved first and last residue. The D gene is left open where the match is weak. Size is stated for part of the rows, as once, few or many counts, or as a class when the clone is expanded.

TRBV4-3	TRBJ2-1	few	-	TGCGCCAGCAGCCAAGAGGCCTCGGGAGATGAGCAGTTCTTC	CASSQEASGDEQFF
TRBV5-1	TRBJ1-1	few	-	TGCGCCAGCAGCCCGGGGTTGGGGGACCTCACTGAAGCTTTCTTT	CASSPGLGDLTEAFF
TRBV20-1	TRBJ2-5	-	-	TGCAGTGCTAGTCAGCAAGAGACCCAGTACTTC	CSASQQETQYF
TRBV20-1	TRBJ1-5	few	-	TGCAGTGCTAGAGATGTGCAGGGTTTGACGAATCAGCCCCAGCATTTT	CSARDVQGLTNQPQHF
TRBV18	TRBJ1-6	few	-	TGTGCCAGCTCATGGGGAGAGAGCTATAATTCACCCCTCCACTTT	CASSWGESYNSPLHF
TRBV2	TRBJ1-5	-	TRBD1	TGTGCCAGCAGTTCAATAGGACAGGGGAAGCCCCAGCATTTT	CASSSIGQGKPQHF
TRBV7-8	TRBJ2-1	-	TRBD2	TGTGCCAGCAGCCGTACGTTAGTAGGGCGTTTTGGACTAGCGGCTTACAATGAGCAGTTCTTC	CASSRTLVGRFGLAAYNEQFF
TRBV6-5	TRBJ1-2	-	-	TGTGCCAGCAGTTACTACAGGGCGAACTATGGCTACACCTTC	CASSYYRANYGYTF
TRBV4-3	TRBJ2-3	-	TRBD2	TGCGCCAGCAGCCAAGGAAAGGGCGGGGGGCGCACAGATACGCAGTATTTT	CASSQGKGGGRTDTQYF
TRBV5-1	TRBJ2-2	-	TRBD1	TGCGCCAGCAGCTTGGCAGGGGGCCCCGGGGAGCTGTTTTTT	CASSLAGGPGELFF
TRBV5-1	TRBJ2-7	few	-	TGCGCCAGCAGCTTAGTAGGGGAAGGCGAGCAGTACTTC	CASSLVGEGEQYF
TRBV7-9	TRBJ2-5	many	TRBD2	TGTGCCAGCAGCTTAAGCCGATTGTTGGGAGGGCAAGAGACCCAGTACTTC	CASSLSRLLGGQETQYF
TRBV27	TRBJ2-2	-	-	TGTGCCACCCACCCCAACAGGGCCCGTGGGACCGGGGAGCTGTTTTTT	CATHPNRARGTGELFF
TRBV5-6	TRBJ1-5	-	-	TGTGCCAGTAGCAGGAGACAGGAGGGAGGGCCCCAGCATTTT	CASSRRQEGGPQHF
TRBV5-4	TRBJ2-2	-	TRBD2	TGTGCCAGCAGCTTGTTTGCGGGGGGTACCTACGGGGAGCTGTTTTTT	CASSLFAGGTYGELFF
TRBV9	TRBJ2-1	few	-	TGTGCCAGCAGCGTAGCCGGATACAATGAGCAGTTCTTC	CASSVAGYNEQFF
TRBV5-5	TRBJ2-1	-	-	TGTGCCAGCAGCTTGGAGGGGACCCACTCCTACAATGAGCAGTTCTTC	CASSLEGTHSYNEQFF
TRBV7-2	TRBJ1-1	-	-	TGTGCCAGCAGCTTAGCGGCACTTTCTGAAGCTTTCTTT	CASSLAALSEAFF
TRBV15	TRBJ2-3	few	TRBD2	TGTGCCACCAGCAGGATGATAGCGGGGCCAACAGATACGCAGTATTTT	CATSRMIAGPTDTQYF
TRBV13	TRBJ2-1	-	TRBD2	TGTGCCAGCAGCCCCGCCCTAGCGGGGGGCTACAATGAGCAGTTCTTC	CASSPALAGGYNEQFF
TRBV7-2	TRBJ2-4	few	-	TGTGCCAGCAGCCCACTTAGGTCCGGAGGGAACATTCAGTACTTC	CASSPLRSGGNIQYF
TRBV24-1	TRBJ1-6	few	-	TGTGCCACCAGTGATTCAGGGTCAACTAATTCACCCCTCCACTTT	CATSDSGSTNSPLHF
TRBV6-1	TRBJ1-2	-	-	TGTGCCAGCAGAGTACAGGGTGCCGAATTCTATGGCTACACCTTC	CASRVQGAEFYGYTF
TRBV20-1	TRBJ1-5	-	-	TGCAGTGCGCCCATGGGGGACAGCAATCAGCCCCAGCATTTT	CSAPMGDSNQPQHF
TRBV6-2/TRBV6-3	TRBJ2-1	-	TRBD2	TGTGCCAGCGGACGGGGGGGGGCCACTTACAATGAGCAGTTCTTC	CASGRGGATYNEQFF
TRBV18	TRBJ2-3	few	-	TGTGCCAGCTCGCAGGGAGCGAGTGCAGATACGCAGTATTTT	CASSQGASADTQYF
TRBV7-3	TRBJ2-1	many	-	TGTGCCAGCAGCTCCACTAAGGCGACACAGCCCCACTTC	CASSSTKATQPHF
TRBV6-5	TRBJ1-1	-	TRBD1	TGTGCCAGCAGTTCGAGGACAGGGGGCATGGAAGCTTTCTTT	CASSSRTGGMEAFF
TRBV19	TRBJ2-5	-	TRBD1	TGTGCCAGTAGCCAGGCACGGACAGGGGATACCCAGTACTTC	CASSQARTGDTQYF
TRBV2	TRBJ1-5	-	TRBD1	TGTGCCAGTTATAACAGGGGGGGCTATCAGCCCCAGCATTTT	CASYNRGGYQPQHF
TRBV5-6	TRBJ1-1	-	-	TGTGCCAGCAGCTTGGGGGCTTTGGACACTGAAGCTTTCTTT	CASSLGALDTEAFF
TRBV6-2/TRBV6-3	TRBJ2-1	few	-	TGTGCCAGCAGCCAGGGAATGGGTGAGCAGTTCTTC	CASSQGMGEQFF
TRBV5-1	TRBJ2-3	few	-	TGCGCCAGCTACCGGGACCAAGCAGATACGCAGTATTTT	CASYRDQADTQYF
TRBV15	TRBJ2-5	many	-	TGTGCCACCAGCAGAGAGGATGCGCAAGAGACCCAGTACTTC	CATSREDAQETQYF
TRBV27	TRBJ2-7	-	-	TGTGCCAGCAGCCCCCTCCGAGGAGGGTCTACCCACGAGCAGTACTTC	CASSPLRGGSTHEQYF
TRBV4-1	TRBJ2-7	-	-	TGCGCCAGCAGCCCAATTAGCGGTATCGGCGAGCAGTACTTC	CASSPISGIGEQYF
TRBV7-2	TRBJ2-7	-	TRBD2	TGTGCCAGCAGCTTAGGAGTCGGGGGGGCCTACGAGCAGTACTTC	CASSLGVGGAYEQYF
TRBV11-2	TRBJ2-3	-	-	TGTGCCAGCAGCTTAGCGCTAGGCGACACAGATACGCAGTATTTT	CASSLALGDTDTQYF
TRBV4-3	TRBJ1-3	few	-	TGCGCCAGCAGCCAAGATTCCAAGATAGCAAACACCATATATTTT	CASSQDSKIANTIYF
TRBV7-2	TRBJ1-1	few	-	TGTGCCAGCAGGCCATGGAATGGTGGTGAAGCTTTCTTT	CASRPWNGGEAFF
TRBV5-1	TRBJ2-2	-	TRBD2	TGCGCCAGCAGCCCCCCCTTAGCGGGGGGGCACACCGGGGAGCTGTTTTTT	CASSPPLAGGHTGELFF
TRBV29-1	TRBJ2-3	few	-	TGCAGCGTTGACAGGGGAGTTAGGACAGATACGCAGTATTTT	CSVDRGVRTDTQYF
TRBV6-2/TRBV6-3	TRBJ1-2	-	-	TGTGCCAGCAGTTGGGGACCGCCTGGTGGCTACACCTTC	CASSWGPPGGYTF
TRBV9	TRBJ2-1	few	-	TGTGCCAGCGCCCGGGGGGACAGCTCCTACAATGAGCAGTTCTTC	CASARGDSSYNEQFF
TRBV7-2	TRBJ1-2	-	-	TGTGCCAGCAGCAGGGGTCCCTGGGGCTACACCTTC	CASSRGPWGYTF